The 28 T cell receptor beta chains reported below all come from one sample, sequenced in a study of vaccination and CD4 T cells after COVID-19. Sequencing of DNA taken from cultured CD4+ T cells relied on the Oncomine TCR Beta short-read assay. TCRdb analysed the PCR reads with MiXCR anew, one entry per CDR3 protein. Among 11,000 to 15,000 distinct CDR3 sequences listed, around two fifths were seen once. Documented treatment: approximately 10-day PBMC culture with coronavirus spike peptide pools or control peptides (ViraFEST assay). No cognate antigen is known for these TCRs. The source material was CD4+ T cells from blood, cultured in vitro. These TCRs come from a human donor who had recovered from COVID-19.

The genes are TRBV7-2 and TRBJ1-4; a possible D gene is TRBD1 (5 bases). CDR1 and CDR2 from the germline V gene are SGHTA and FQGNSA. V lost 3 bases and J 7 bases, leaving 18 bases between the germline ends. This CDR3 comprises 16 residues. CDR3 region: CASSLWDGRSSEKLFF. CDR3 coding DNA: TGTGCCAGCAGCTTGTGGGACGGAAGGTCAAGTGAAAAACTGTTTTTT.

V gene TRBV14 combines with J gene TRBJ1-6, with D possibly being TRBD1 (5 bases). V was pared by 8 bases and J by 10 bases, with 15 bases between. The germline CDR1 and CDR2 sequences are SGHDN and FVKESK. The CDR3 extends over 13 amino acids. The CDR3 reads CASSPRQRSPLHF. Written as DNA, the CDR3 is TGTGCCAGCTCTCCGAGACAGCGGTCACCCCTCCACTTT.

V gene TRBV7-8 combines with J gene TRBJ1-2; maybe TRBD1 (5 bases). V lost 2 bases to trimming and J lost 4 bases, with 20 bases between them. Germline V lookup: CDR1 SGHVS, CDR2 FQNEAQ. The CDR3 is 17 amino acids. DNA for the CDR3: TGTGCCAGCAGCTTAATTGACTTGAGACAGACAACCTATGGCTACACCTTC. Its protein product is CASSLIDLRQTTYGYTF. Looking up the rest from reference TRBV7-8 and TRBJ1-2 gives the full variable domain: GAGVSQSPRYKVAKRGQDVALRCDPISGHVSLFWYQQALGQGPEFLTYFQNEAQLDKSGLPSDRFFAERPEGSVSTLKIQRTQQEDSAVYLCASSLIDLRQTTYGYTFGSGTRLTVV.

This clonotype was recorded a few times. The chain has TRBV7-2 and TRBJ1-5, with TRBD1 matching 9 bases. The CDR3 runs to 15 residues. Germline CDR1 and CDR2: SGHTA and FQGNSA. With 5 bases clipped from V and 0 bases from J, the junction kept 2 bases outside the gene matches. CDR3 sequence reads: CASSTDRGSNQPQHF. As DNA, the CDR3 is TGTGCCAGCAGCACGGACAGGGGTAGCAATCAGCCCCAGCATTTT.

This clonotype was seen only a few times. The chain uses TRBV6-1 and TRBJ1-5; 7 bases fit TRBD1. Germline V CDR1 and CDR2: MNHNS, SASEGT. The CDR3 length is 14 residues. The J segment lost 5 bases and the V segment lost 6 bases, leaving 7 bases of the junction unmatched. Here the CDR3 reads CASSQGQSYQPQHF. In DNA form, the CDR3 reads TGTGCCAGCAGCCAGGGACAGAGCTATCAGCCCCAGCATTTT.

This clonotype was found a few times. The CDR3 sequence is CAWSAVRYRGLGMNTEAFF. DNA of the CDR3: TGTGCCTGGAGTGCAGTCAGGTACAGGGGGCTTGGAATGAACACTGAAGCTTTCTTT. This sequence joins TRBV30 and TRBJ1-1; 9 bases map to TRBD1. CDR1 and CDR2 (germline): GTSNPN, SVGIG (reference sequence). The trim removed 1 base at V and 0 bases at J, leaving 15 bases unmatched. The length of the CDR3 is 19 residues. The full variable domain, its missing parts supplied by reference TRBV30 and TRBJ1-1, is SQTIHQWPATLVQPVGSPLSLECTVEGTSNPNLYWYRQAAGRGLQLLFYSVGIGQISSEVPQNLSASRPQDRQFILSSKKLLLSDSGFYLCAWSAVRYRGLGMNTEAFFGQGTRLTVV.

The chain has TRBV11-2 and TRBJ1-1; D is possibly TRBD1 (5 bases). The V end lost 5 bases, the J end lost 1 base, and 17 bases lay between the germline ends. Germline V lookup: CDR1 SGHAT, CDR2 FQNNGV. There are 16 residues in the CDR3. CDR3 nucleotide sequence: TGTGCCAGCAGCGCAGGGACCAGGGCGGGGAACACTGAAGCTTTCTTT. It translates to CASSAGTRAGNTEAFF.

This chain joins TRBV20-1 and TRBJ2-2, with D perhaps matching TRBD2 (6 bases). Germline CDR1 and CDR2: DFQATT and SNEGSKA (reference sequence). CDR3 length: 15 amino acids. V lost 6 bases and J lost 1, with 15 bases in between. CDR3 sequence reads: CSATRRGRNTGELFF. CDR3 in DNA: TGCAGTGCAACCCGCCGGGGGAGGAACACCGGGGAGCTGTTTTTT.

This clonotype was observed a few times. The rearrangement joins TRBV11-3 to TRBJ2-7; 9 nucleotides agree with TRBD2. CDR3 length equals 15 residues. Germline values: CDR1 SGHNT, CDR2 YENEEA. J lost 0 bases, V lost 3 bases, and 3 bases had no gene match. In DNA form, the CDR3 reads TGTGCCAGCAGCTTTAGCGGGGGAGTCTCCTACGAGCAGTACTTC. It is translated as CASSFSGGVSYEQYF.

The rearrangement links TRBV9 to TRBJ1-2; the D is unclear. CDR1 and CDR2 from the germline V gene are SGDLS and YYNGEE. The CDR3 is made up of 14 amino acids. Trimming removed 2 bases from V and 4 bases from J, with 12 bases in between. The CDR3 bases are TGTGCCAGCAGCGTGTCGGGGAGCTCCTATGGCTACACCTTC. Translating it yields CASSVSGSSYGYTF.

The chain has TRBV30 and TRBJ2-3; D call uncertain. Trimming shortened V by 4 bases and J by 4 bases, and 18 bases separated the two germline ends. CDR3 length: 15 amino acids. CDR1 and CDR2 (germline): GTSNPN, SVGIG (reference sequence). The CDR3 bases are TGTGCCTGGACCTCGTCTTTTTTGGGTGCAGATACGCAGTATTTT. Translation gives CAWTSSFLGADTQYF.

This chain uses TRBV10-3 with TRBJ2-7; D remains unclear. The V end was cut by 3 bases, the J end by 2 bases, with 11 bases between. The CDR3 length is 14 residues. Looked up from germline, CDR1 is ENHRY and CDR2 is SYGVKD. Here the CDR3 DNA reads TGTGCCATCAGTGACTCGGTGGCTCCCTACGAGCAGTACTTC. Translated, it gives CAISDSVAPYEQYF.

The chain's CDR3 is CSAIAPEGTQPQHF. The CDR3 DNA reads TGCAGTGCTATAGCCCCGGAGGGTACCCAGCCCCAGCATTTT. This sequence joins TRBV20-1 and TRBJ1-5, with D uncertain. Germline-derived CDR1 and CDR2 are DFQATT and SNEGSKA (reference sequence). The V end was cut by 4 bases, the J end by 7 bases, with 17 bases between. The CDR3 length is 14 residues.

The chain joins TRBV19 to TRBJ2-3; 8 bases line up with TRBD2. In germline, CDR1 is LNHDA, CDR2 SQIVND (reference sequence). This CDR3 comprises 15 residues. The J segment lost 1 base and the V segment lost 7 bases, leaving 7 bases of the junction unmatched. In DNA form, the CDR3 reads TGTGCCAGTACCTCACTAGCGGCTGGCACAGATACGCAGTATTTT. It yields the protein CASTSLAAGTDTQYF. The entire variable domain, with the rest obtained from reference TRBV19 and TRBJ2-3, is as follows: DGGITQSPKYLFRKEGQNVTLSCEQNLNHDAMYWYRQDPGQGLRLIYYSQIVNDFQKGDIAEGYSVSREKKESFPLTVTSAQKNPTAFYLCASTSLAAGTDTQYFGPGTRLTVL.

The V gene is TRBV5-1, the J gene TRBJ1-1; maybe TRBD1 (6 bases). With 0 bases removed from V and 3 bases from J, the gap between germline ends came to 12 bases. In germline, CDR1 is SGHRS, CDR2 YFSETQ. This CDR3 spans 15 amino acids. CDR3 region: CASSLDLKGDTEAFF. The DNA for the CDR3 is TGCGCCAGCAGCTTGGACCTAAAGGGGGACACTGAAGCTTTCTTT.

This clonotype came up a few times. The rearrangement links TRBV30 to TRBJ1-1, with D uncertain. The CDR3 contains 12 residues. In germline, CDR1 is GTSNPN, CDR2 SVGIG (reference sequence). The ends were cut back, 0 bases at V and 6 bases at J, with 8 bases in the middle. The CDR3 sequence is CAWSVLGAEAFF. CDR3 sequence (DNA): TGTGCCTGGAGTGTACTGGGAGCTGAAGCTTTCTTT.

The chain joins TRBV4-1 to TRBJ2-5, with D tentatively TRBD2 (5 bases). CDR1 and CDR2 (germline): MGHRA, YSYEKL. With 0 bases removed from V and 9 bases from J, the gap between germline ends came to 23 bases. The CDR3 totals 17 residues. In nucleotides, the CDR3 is TGCGCCAGCAGCCAAGATCACCGAGTCGGGGAGAACGTGGCCCAGTACTTC. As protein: CASSQDHRVGENVAQYF.

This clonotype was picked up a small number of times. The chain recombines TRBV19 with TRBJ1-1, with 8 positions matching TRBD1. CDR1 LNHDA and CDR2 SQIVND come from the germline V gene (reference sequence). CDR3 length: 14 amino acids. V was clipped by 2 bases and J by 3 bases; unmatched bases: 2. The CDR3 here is CASSIQGADTEAFF. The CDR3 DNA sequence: TGTGCCAGTAGTATACAGGGGGCCGACACTGAAGCTTTCTTT.

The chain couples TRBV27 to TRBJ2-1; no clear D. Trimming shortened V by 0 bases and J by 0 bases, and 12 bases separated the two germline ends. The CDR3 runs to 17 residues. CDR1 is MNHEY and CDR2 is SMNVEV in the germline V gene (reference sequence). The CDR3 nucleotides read TGTGCCAGCAGTTTATCTGGCCGACTGAGCTCCTACAATGAGCAGTTCTTC. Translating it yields CASSLSGRLSSYNEQFF.

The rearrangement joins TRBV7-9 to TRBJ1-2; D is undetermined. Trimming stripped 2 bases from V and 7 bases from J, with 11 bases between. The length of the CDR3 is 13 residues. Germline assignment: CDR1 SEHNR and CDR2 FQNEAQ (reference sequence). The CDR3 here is CASSLQPDFGYTF. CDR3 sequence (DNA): TGTGCCAGCAGCTTACAGCCCGATTTTGGCTACACCTTC. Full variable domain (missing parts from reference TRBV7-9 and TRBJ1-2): DTGVSQNPRHKITKRGQNVTFRCDPISEHNRLYWYRQTLGQGPEFLTYFQNEAQLEKSRLLSDRFSAERPKGSFSTLEIQRTEQGDSAMYLCASSLQPDFGYTFGSGTRLTVV.

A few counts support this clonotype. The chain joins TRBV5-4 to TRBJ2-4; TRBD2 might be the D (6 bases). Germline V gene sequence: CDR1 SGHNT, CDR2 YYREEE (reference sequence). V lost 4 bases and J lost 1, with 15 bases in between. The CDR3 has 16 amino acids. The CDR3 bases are TGTGCCAGCAGCCCAACCCGGGGGTCGGCCAAAAACATTCAGTACTTC. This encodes CASSPTRGSAKNIQYF.

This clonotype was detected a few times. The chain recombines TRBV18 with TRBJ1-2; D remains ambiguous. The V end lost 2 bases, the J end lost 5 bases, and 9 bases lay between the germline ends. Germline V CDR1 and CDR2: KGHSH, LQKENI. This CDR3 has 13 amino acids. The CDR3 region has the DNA TGTGCCAGCTCACCAGGGTTCGGATATGGCTACACCTTC. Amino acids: CASSPGFGYGYTF.

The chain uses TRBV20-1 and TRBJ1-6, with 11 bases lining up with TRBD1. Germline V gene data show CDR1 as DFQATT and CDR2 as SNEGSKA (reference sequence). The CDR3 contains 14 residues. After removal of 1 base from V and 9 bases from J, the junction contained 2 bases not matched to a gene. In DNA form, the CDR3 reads TGCAGTGCTAGAGGGGGACAGGGGGTTTCACCCCTCCACTTT. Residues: CSARGGQGVSPLHF.

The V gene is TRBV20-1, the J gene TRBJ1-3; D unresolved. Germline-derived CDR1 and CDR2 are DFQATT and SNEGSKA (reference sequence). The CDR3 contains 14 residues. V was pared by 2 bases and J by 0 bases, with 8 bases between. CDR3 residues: CSARRAGSGNTIYF. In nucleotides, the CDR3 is TGCAGTGCTAGAAGGGCAGGCTCTGGAAACACCATATATTTT.

Written as DNA, the CDR3 is TGCAGTGCTCTCGCAGGGGGTGGTGCTAGCTATAATGAGCAGTTCTTC. Translating gives CSALAGGGASYNEQFF. This chain links TRBV20-1 with TRBJ2-1; the match to TRBD1 covers 7 bases. CDR3 length: 16 amino acids. V trimming: 5 bases; J trimming: 7 bases; junction bases outside the gene matches: 17. Germline CDR1 is DFQATT and CDR2 is SNEGSKA (reference sequence).

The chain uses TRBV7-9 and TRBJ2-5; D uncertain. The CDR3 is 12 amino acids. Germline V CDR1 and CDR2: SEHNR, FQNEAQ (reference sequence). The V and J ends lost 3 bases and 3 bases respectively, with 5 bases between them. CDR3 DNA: TGTGCCAGCAGCTTTTCCAAAGAGACCCAGTACTTC. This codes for CASSFSKETQYF.

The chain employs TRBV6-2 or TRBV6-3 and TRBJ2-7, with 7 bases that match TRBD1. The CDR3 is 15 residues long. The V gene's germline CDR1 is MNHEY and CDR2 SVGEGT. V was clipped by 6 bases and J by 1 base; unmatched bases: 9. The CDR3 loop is CASRPTGTVSYEQYF. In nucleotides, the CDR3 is TGTGCCAGCAGACCCACCGGGACAGTGTCCTACGAGCAGTACTTC.

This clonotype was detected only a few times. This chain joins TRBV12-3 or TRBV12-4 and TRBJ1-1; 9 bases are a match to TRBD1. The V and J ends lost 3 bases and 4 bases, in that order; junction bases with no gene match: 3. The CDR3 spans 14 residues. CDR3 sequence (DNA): TGTGCCAGCAGTTTCACAGGGGGCCGCACTGAAGCTTTCTTT. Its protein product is CASSFTGGRTEAFF.